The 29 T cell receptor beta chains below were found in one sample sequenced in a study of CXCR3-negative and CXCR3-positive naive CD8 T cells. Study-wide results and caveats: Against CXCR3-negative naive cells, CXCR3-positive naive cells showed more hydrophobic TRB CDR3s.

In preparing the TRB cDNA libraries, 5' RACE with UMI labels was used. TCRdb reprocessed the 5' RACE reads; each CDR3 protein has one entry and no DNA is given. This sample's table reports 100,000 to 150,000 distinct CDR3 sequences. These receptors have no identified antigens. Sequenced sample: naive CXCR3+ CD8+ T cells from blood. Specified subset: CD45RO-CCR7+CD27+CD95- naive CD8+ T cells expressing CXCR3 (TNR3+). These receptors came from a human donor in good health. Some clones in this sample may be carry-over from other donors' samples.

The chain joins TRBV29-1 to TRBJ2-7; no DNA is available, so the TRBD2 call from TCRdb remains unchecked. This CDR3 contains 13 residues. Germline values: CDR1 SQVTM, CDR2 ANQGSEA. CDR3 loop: CSVAGLLPTEQYF.

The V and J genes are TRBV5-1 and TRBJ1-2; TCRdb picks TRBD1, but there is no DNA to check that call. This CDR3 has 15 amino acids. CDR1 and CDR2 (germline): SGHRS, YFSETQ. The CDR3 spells CASSLVPGGNYGYTF. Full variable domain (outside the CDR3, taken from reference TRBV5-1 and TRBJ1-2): KAGVTQTPRYLIKTRGQQVTLSCSPISGHRSVSWYQQTPGQGLQFLFEYFSETQRNKGNFPGRFSGRQFSNSRSEMNVSTLELGDSALYLCASSLVPGGNYGYTFGSGTRLTVV.

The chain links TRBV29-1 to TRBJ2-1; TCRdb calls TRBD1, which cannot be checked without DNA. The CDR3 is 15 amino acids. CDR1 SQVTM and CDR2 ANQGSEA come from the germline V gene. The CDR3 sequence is CSVEDWGQIYNEQSF.

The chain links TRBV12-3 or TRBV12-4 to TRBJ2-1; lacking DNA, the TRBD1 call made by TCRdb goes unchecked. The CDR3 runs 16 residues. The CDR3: CASSLGAGGVKNEQFF.

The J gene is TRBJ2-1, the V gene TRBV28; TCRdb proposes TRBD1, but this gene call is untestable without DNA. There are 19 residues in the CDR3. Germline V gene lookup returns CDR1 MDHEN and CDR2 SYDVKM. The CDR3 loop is CASSLPEFAGAQTQKEQFF.

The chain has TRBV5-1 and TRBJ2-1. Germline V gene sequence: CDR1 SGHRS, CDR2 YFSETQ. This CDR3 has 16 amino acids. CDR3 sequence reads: CASSLAGYSSYNEQFF. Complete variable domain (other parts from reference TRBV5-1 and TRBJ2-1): KAGVTQTPRYLIKTRGQQVTLSCSPISGHRSVSWYQQTPGQGLQFLFEYFSETQRNKGNFPGRFSGRQFSNSRSEMNVSTLELGDSALYLCASSLAGYSSYNEQFFGPGTRLTVL.

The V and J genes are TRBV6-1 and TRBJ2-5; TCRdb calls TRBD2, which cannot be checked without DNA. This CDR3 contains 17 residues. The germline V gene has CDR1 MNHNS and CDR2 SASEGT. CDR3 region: CASSEFKLARYQETQYF.

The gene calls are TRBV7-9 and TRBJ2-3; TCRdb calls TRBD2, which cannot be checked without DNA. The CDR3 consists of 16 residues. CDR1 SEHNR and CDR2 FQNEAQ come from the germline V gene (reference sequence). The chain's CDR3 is CASSSWTSGGPDTQYF.

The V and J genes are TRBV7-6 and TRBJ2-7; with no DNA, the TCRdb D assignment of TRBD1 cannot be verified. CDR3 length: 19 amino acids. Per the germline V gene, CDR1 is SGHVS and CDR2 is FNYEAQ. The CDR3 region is CASSSHRDRFGAEKGEQYF.

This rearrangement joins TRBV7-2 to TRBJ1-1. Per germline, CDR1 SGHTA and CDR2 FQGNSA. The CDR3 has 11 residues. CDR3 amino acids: CASSHLSEAFF.

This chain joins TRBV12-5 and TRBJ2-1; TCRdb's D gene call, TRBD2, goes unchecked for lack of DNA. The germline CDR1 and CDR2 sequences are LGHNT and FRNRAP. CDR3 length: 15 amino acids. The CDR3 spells CASGTEREQYNEQFF.

CDR3 loop: CASSSGGTSGSGELFF. The rearrangement joins TRBV7-2 to TRBJ2-2; TCRdb's D gene call, TRBD2, goes unchecked for lack of DNA. The CDR3 length is 16 residues. CDR1 and CDR2 (germline): SGHTA, FQGNSA. Full variable domain (rest looked up from reference TRBV7-2 and TRBJ2-2): GAGVSQSPSNKVTEKGKDVELRCDPISGHTALYWYRQSLGQGLEFLIYFQGNSAPDKSGLPSDRFSAERTGGSVSTLTIQRTQQEDSAVYLCASSSGGTSGSGELFFGEGSRLTVL.

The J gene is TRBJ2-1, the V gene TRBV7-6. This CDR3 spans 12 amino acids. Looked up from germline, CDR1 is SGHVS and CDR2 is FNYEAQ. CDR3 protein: CASSLALGEQFF.

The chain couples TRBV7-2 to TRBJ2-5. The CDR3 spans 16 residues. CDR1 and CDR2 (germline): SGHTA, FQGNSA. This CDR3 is CASSLALADTQETQYF.

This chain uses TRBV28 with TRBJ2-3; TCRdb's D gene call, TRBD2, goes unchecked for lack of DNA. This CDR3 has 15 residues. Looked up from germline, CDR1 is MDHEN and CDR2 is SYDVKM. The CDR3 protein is CASKLPGLPGDTQYF. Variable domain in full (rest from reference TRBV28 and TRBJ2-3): DVKVTQSSRYLVKRTGEKVFLECVQDMDHENMFWYRQDPGLGLRLIYFSYDVKMKEKGDIPEGYSVSREKKERFSLILESASTNQTSMYLCASKLPGLPGDTQYFGPGTRLTVL.

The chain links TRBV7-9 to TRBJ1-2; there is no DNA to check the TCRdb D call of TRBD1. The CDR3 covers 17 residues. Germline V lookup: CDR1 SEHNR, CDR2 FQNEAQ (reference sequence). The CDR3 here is CASSPPTDTGGGYGYTF.

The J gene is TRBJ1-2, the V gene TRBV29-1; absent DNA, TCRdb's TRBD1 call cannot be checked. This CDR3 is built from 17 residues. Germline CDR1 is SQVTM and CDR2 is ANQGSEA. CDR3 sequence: CSAYLRGDTLVSYGYTF.

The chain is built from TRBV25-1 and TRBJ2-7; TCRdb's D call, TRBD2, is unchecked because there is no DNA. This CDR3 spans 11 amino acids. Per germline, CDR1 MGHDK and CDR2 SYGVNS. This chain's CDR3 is CASSAGWEQYF.

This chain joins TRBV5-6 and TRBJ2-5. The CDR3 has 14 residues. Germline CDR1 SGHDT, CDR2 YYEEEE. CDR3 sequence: CASSFGTTKETQYF.

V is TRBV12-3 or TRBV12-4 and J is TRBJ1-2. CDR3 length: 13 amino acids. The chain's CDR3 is CASSLEPDYGYTF.

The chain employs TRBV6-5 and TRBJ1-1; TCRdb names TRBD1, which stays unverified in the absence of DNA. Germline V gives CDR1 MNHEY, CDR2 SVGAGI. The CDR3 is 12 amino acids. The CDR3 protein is CASSYGGGRAFF.

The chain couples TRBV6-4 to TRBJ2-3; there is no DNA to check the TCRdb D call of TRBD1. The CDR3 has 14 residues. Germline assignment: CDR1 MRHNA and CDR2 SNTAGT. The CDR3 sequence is CASSGTGGADTQYF.

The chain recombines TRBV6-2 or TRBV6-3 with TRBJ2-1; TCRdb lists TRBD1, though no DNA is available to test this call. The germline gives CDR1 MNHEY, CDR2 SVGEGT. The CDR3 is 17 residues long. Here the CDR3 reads CASREARGESIGNEQFF.

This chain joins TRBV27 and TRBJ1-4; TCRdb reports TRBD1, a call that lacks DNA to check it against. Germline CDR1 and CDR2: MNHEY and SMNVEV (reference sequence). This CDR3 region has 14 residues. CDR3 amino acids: CASRETGGEEKLFF.

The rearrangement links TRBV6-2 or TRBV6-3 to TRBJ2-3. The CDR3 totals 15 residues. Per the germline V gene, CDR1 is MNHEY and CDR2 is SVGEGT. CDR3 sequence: CASSYSVATTDTQYF.

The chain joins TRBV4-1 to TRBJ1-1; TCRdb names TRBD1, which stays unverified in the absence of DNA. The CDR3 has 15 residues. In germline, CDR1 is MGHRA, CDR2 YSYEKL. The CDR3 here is CASSQHPGGGTEAFF.

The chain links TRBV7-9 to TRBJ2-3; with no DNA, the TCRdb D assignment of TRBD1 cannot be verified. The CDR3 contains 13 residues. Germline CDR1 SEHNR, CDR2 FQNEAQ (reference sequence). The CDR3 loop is CAIIGGALDTQYF.

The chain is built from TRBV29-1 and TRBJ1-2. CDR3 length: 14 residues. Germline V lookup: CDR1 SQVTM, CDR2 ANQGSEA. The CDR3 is CSVEEIDGYYGYTF.

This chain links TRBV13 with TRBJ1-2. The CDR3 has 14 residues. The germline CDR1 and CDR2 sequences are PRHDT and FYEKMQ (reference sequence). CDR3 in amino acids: CASSLEADNYGYTF.